This record concerns one T cell receptor beta chain sequence. In its sample, this clone was seen once. This clone's antigen is unknown. Base qualities are missing; no much larger clone stands one base away. The sample is drawn from a study of blood T cell repertoires in COVID-19 (dated by TCRdb to the early 2020s). A note on the overall study: Samples covering the acute and convalescent phases of COVID-19 were provided by collaborators in the United States, Italy and Spain. The material from the prospective study consisted of cDNA or gDNA derived from T cells, B-cell-depleted T cells, or PBMCs. The dataset comprised deeply sampled blood TCRbeta repertoires from subjects exposed to, actively infected with, or recovered from COVID-19. The repertoires were released in a freely available public database intended as a resource for research on the immune response to SARS-CoV-2. Samples came from the ongoing ImmuneRACE study (first 160 participants) plus 1,254 subjects from 6 global collaborators. Nearly every sample came with metadata listing a de-identified subject ID, COVID-19 status, age in years and sex. Where available, HLA class I and class II types were taken from metadata supplied by the sample provider and were not determined by assay-based typing. Overall results and qualifications from the work: How much clinical and demographic metadata was included differed by source and by participant, and the metadata was provided uncurated.

The immunoSEQ Assay, a bias-controlled multiplex PCR, was used to amplify TCRbeta CDR3 regions from genomic DNA. The published analysis was carried out like this. Nucleated cell counts per sample were estimated from amplification of reference gene primers within the assay. Sequence reads were collapsed and filtered to measure the absolute abundance of every unique TCRbeta CDR3 rearrangement. For each sample, productive Simpson clonality was calculated as the square root of Simpson's diversity index across productive rearrangements. TCRdb holds this immuneACCESS table with in-frame rearrangements only. Some clones are missing; in checked studies, unresolved V genes explain under half, and the rest has no known cause. That table supplies the V and J calls and clone size; D and trimming were determined from the DNA. This sample gives around 70,000 clones in total; around 78% of them show up just once. The biggest ten clones account for 15% to 18% of the sample.

Whole blood was collected in K2EDTA tubes by collaborating institutions according to the institutions' own protocols. For TCRbeta analysis, collaborator samples were shipped as frozen whole blood, as isolated PBMCs, or as DNA extracted from either sample type. The TCR was taken from a human donor in a cohort sampled during active COVID-19. The sequenced sample was peripheral blood.

The nucleotides are TGTGCCTGGAGCCCCGACAGAACCTACGAGCAGTACTTC. Translated, this gives CAWSPDRTYEQYF. Recombination connected TRBV30 to TRBJ2-7; the D gene is perhaps TRBD1, on 5 matching bases. The CDR3 sequence holds 13 residues, the cysteine and phenylalanine included. Only CDR3 DNA is held: 39 bases, read in frame from base 1. Based on the germline V gene (reference sequence), the CDR1 and CDR2 sequences are GTSNPN and SVGIG. V and J lose 3 bases and 2 bases, and a span of 11 bases separates them.